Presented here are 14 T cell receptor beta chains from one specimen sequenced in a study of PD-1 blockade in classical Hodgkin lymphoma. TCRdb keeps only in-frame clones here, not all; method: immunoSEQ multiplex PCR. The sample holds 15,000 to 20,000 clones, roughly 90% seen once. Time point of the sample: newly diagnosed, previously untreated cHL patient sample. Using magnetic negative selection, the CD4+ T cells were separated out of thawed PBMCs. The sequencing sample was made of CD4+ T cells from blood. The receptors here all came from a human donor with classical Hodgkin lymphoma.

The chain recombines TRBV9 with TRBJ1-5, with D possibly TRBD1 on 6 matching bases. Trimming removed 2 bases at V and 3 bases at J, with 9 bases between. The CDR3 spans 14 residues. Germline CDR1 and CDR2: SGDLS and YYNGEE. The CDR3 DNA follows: TGTGCCAGCAGCGTGACAGGACTCAATCAGCCCCAGCATTTT. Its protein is CASSVTGLNQPQHF.

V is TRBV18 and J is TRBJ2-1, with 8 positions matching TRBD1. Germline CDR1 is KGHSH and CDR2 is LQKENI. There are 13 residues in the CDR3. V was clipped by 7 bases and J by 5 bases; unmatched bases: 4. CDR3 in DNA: TGTGCCAGCTTGGGGACAGGAAACAATGAGCAGTTCTTC. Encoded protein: CASLGTGNNEQFF. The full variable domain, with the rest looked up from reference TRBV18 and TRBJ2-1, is NAGVMQNPRHLVRRRGQEARLRCSPMKGHSHVYWYRQLPEEGLKFMVYLQKENIIDESGMPKERFSAEFPKEGPSILRIQQVVRGDSAAYFCASLGTGNNEQFFGPGTRLTVL.

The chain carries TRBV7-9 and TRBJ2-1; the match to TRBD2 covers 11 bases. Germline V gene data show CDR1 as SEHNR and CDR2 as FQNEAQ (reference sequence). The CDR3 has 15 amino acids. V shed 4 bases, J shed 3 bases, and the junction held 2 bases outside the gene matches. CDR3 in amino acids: CASSSGTSGYNEQFF. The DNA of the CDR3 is TGTGCCAGCAGCTCCGGGACTAGCGGCTACAATGAGCAGTTCTTC.

The CDR3 reads CASRGTSGYNEQFF. Written as DNA, the CDR3 is TGTGCCAGCAGAGGCACTAGCGGCTACAATGAGCAGTTCTTC. The chain carries TRBV6-5 and TRBJ2-1, with TRBD2 matching 8 bases. CDR1 is MNHEY, CDR2 SVGAGI, per germline. With V trimmed by 6 bases and J by 3 bases, 4 bases remained unmatched. The CDR3 loop spans 14 amino acids.

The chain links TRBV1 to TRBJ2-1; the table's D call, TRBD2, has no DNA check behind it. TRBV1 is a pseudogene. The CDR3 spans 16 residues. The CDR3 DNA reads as TGCACCAGCAACCCCTTGGCGGGAGGGCCGGGGAATGAGCAGTTCTTC. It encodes CTSNPLAGGPGNEQFF.

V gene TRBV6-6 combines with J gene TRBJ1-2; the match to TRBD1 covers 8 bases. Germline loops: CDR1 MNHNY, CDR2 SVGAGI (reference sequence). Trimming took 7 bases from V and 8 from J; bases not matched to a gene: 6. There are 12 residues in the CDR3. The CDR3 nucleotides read TGTGCCAGCACTCCCGGACAGGGCGGCTACACCTTC. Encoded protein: CASTPGQGGYTF.

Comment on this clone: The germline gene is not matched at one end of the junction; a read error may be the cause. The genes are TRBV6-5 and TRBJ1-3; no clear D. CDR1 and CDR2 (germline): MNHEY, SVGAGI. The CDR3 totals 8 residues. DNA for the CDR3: TGTGCCAGCAGTTCCGCCAATTTT. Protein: CASSSANF.

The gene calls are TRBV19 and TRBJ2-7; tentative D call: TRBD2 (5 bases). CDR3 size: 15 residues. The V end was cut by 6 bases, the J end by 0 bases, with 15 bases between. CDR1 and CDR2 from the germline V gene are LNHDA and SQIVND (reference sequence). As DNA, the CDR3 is TGTGCCAGTAGCACTAGTCTGGGGAACTCCTACGAGCAGTACTTC. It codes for CASSTSLGNSYEQYF.

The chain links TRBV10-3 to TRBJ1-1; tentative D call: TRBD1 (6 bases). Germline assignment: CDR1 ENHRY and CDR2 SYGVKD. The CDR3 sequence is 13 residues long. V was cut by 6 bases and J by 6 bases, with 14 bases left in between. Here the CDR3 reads CAIRAGVIAEAFF. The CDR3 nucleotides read TGTGCCATCAGGGCAGGGGTAATCGCTGAAGCTTTCTTT.

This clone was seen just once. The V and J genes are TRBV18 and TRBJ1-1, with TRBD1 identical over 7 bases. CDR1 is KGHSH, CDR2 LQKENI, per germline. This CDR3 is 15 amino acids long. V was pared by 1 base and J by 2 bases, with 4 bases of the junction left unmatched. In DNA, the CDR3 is TGTGCCAGCTCACCACTCGGGGACAGTAACACTGAAGCTTTCTTT. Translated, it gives CASSPLGDSNTEAFF.

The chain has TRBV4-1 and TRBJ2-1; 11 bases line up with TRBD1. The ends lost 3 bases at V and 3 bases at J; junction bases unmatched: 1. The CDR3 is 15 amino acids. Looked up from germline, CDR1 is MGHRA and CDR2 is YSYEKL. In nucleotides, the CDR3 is TGCGCCAGCAGCCAGGGGACAGGGGGCTACAATGAGCAGTTCTTC. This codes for CASSQGTGGYNEQFF.

CDR3 nucleotides: TGCAGTGCTAAAGAGACCCAGTACTTC. Translation: CSAKETQYF. V usage is TRBV20-1 and J usage is TRBJ2-5; D is unclear. CDR1 and CDR2 (germline): DFQATT, SNEGSKA (reference sequence). V lost 4 bases and J 3 bases, leaving 0 bases between the germline ends. The CDR3 extends over 9 amino acids.

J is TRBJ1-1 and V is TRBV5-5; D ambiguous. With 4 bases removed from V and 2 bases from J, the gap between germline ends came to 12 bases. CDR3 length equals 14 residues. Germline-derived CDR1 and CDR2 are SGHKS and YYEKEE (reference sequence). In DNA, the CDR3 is TGTGCCAGCAGCCCTACCACAGTAAACACTGAAGCTTTCTTT. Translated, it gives CASSPTTVNTEAFF.

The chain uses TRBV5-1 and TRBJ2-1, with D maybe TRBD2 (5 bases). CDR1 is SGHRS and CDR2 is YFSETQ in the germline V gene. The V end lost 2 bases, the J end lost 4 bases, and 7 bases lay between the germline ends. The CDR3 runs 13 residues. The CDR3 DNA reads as TGCGCCAGCAGCTTCGGGAAGTACAATGAGCAGTTCTTC. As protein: CASSFGKYNEQFF.